The clone carrying this T cell receptor beta chain has just one count. What it recognizes is unknown. Germline CDR1 reads SNHLY; CDR2 reads FYNNEI. The CDR3 loop spans 15 amino acids. V was cut by 3 bases and J by 1 base, with 9 bases left in between. The study ran its PCR with 60 Vbeta and 13 Jbeta primers. Original data processing: Later, 80 million or so unique TCR beta chains were counted in an analysis, and some 10 million of them were shared. Method: immunoSEQ multiplex PCR; TCRdb's copy keeps in-frame clones and lacks some. That table supplies the V and J calls and clone size; D and trimming were determined from the DNA. The sample contains about 120,000 clones, over 60% of which appear only once. The entry originates in a study of cytomegalovirus exposure and HLA in healthy donors. General study results and limits: Indistinguishable V segments such as TRBV6-2 and TRBV6-3 were excluded. Prediction of most subjects' HLA-A and HLA-B alleles by TCR beta sequences was reportedly accurate.

Sequenced: PBMCs. This sequence was found in a woman in her 40s in good health and CMV-seropositive. The V gene is TRBV2, the J gene TRBJ2-2, with D perhaps TRBD1 (5 bases). CDR3 DNA: TGTGCCAGCAGTGAGTTTGGACAGAACACCGGGGAGCTGTTTTTT. Translation gives CASSEFGQNTGELFF.